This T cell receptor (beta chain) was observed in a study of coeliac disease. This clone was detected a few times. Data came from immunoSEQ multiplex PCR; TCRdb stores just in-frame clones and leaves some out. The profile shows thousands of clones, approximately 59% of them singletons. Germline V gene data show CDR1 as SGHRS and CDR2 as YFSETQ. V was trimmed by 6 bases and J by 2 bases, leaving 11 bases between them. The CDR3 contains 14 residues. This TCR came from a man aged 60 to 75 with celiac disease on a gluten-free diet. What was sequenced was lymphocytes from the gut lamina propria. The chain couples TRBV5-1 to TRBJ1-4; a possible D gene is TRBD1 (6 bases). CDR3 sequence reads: CASTQDSTNEKLFF. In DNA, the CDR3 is TGCGCCAGCACCCAGGACAGTACTAATGAAAAACTGTTTTTT.